The clone carrying this T cell receptor (beta chain) has a handful of counts. The antigen is unknown. Using immunoSEQ multiplex PCR, the repertoire was profiled, and TCRdb retains in-frame clones only, with some absent. The profile shows some 63,000 clones, 89% of them singletons. The record originates from a study of cytomegalovirus exposure and HLA in healthy donors. Study outcomes and limitations: It was 150 to 200 TCR beta chains that were listed as cytomegalovirus-associated.

There are 16 residues in the CDR3. V lost 4 bases to trimming and J lost 0 bases, with 14 bases between them. Per the germline V gene, CDR1 is LGHNA and CDR2 is YNFKEQ. The sequence came from a woman between 18 and 30 years old in good health and CMV-seronegative. The V call is TRBV4-2, the J call TRBJ2-3, with D possibly being TRBD2 (5 bases). The specimen was PBMCs. CDR3 sequence reads: CASSPREGTSTDTQYF. The DNA of the CDR3 is TGTGCCAGCAGCCCTCGAGAGGGAACTAGCACAGATACGCAGTATTTT.